This TCR beta chain came from a study of a mutant IDH1 vaccine in newly diagnosed glioma. Clones were read by immunoSEQ multiplex PCR, and TCRdb kept only the in-frame ones, dropping some. The sample lists approximately 100,000 clones, 70% to 90% occurring once. The time point: baseline, week 1 (first vaccination visit). The treatment here: pre-vaccination baseline after standard-of-care therapy. Sample: PBMCs, taken from a glioma patient treated with radiotherapy, temozolomide or both. This receptor was taken from a woman aged 45 to 65 with glioma.

The CDR3 coding sequence is TGTGCCAGCTCATCCACAGGGGTTTTTTCCTACGAGCAGTACTTC. It codes for CASSSTGVFSYEQYF. The rearrangement uses TRBV18 and TRBJ2-7; 7 positions agree with TRBD1. Germline V CDR1 and CDR2: KGHSH, LQKENI. The CDR3 length is 15 residues. V lost 5 bases, J lost 1 base, and 8 bases stayed unmatched.